This T cell receptor (beta chain) was captured in a study of Ad26.COV2.S vaccination and SARS-CoV-2 variants. A word on this clone: What it binds is unknown.

Study findings and constraints: The TCR-based breadth and depth measures might underestimate overall T cell responses. Placebo recipients trailed vaccine recipients in spike-specific TCR breadth.

Germline V gene sequence: CDR1 SEHNR, CDR2 FQNEAQ (reference sequence). Trimming took 3 bases from V and 0 from J, leaving 9 bases between them. This CDR3 is built from 15 residues. Stated treatment: some 20 received Ad26.COV2.S at low or high dose, single or two shots; five or six received placebo; per-sample allocation not given. Sampling was done on day 63 after the first vaccine or placebo injection. This table comes from immunoSEQ multiplex PCR, and its TCRdb copy is limited to in-frame clones, with some not included. The top ten clones hold roughly an eighth of a sample with 400,000 to 450,000 clones, more than 80% of them seen once.

The rearrangement joins TRBV7-9 to TRBJ1-3; D ambiguous. The source is a person between 18 and 65 years old who received the Ad26.COV2.S COVID-19 vaccine or a placebo. The sequencing here drew on peripheral blood, taken in a trial of Ad26.COV2.S vaccine versus placebo. CDR3 sequence (DNA): TGTGCCAGCAGCTTTGGACGGAGCTCTGGAAACACCATATATTTT. This encodes CASSFGRSSGNTIYF.